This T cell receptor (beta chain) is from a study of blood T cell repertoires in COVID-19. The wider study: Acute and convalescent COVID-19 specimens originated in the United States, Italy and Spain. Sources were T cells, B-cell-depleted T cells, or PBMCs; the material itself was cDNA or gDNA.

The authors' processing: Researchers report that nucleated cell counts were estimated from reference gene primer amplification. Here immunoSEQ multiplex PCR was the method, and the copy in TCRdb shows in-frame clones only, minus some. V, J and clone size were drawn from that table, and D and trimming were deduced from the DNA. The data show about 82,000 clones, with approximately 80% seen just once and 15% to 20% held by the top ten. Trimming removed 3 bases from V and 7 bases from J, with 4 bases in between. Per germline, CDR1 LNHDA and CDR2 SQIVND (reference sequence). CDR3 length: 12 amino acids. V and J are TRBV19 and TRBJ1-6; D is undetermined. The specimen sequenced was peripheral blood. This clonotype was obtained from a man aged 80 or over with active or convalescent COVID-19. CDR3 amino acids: CASSIPNSPLHF. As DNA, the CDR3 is TGTGCCAGTAGTATCCCGAATTCACCCCTCCACTTT. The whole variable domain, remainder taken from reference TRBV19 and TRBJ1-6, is DGGITQSPKYLFRKEGQNVTLSCEQNLNHDAMYWYRQDPGQGLRLIYYSQIVNDFQKGDIAEGYSVSREKKESFPLTVTSAQKNPTAFYLCASSIPNSPLHFGNGTRLTVT.